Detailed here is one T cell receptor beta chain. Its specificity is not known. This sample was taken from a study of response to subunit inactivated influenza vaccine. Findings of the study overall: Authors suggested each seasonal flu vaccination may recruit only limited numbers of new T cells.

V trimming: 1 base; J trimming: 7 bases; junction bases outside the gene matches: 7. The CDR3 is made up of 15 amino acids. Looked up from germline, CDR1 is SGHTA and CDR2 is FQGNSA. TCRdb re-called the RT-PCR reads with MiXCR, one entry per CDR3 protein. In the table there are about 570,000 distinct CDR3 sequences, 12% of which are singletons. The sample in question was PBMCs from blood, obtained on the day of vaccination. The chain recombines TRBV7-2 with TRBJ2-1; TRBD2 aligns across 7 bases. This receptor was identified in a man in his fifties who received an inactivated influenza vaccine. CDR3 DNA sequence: TGTGCCAGCAGCTTAGATCGAGCGGGATCGAATGAGCAGTTCTTC. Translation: CASSLDRAGSNEQFF.